Below are 27 T cell receptor beta chains sequenced from a single sample in a study of T cell changes during pregnancy in multiple sclerosis. Clones were read by immunoSEQ multiplex PCR, and TCRdb kept only the in-frame ones, dropping some. The sample records just over 30,000 clones, roughly 86% being singletons. Sequenced here: CD8+ T cells from peripheral blood mononuclear cells, sampled in the first trimester of pregnancy. The receptors derive from a female donor with multiple sclerosis, enrolled in a pregnancy study.

This clone has only one observation. The chain uses TRBV6-5 and TRBJ2-7, with a tentative D call TRBD1 (5 bases). The V end lost 8 bases, the J end lost 2 bases, and 16 bases lay between the germline ends. Germline values: CDR1 MNHEY, CDR2 SVGAGI. This CDR3 comprises 14 residues. The CDR3 loop reads CASGPSQAAYEQYF. Here the CDR3 DNA reads TGTGCCAGCGGTCCGTCACAGGCCGCCTACGAGCAGTACTTC.

The V and J genes are TRBV27 and TRBJ1-1; D unclear. CDR1 is MNHEY, CDR2 SMNVEV, per germline (reference sequence). The CDR3 runs 14 residues. V was pared by 2 bases and J by 1 base, with 8 bases between. This CDR3 reads CASSLRSGNTEAFF. CDR3 coding DNA: TGTGCCAGCAGTTTACGGTCGGGGAACACTGAAGCTTTCTTT.

The genes are TRBV4-1 and TRBJ2-1, with D maybe TRBD2 (5 bases). CDR3 size: 14 residues. With 0 bases removed from V and 8 bases from J, the gap between germline ends came to 11 bases. The germline V gene has CDR1 MGHRA and CDR2 YSYEKL. The CDR3 DNA follows: TGCGCCAGCAGCCAAGAGCACCAGGAGGATGAGCAGTTCTTC. It yields the protein CASSQEHQEDEQFF.

The chain links TRBV27 to TRBJ1-5; 9 positions agree with TRBD1. Germline V gives CDR1 MNHEY, CDR2 SMNVEV (reference sequence). After removal of 8 bases from V and 5 bases from J, the junction contained 4 bases not matched to a gene. The CDR3 totals 13 residues. This chain's CDR3 is CASGRQGDQPQHF. The CDR3 bases are TGTGCCAGCGGCCGACAGGGGGATCAGCCCCAGCATTTT.

The CDR3 protein is CASSTNRGRIEGPGDGELFF. The CDR3 nucleotides read TGTGCCAGCAGCACAAACAGGGGGCGAATCGAGGGACCGGGAGACGGGGAGCTGTTTTTT. The chain has TRBV21-1 and TRBJ2-2; TRBD1 was called by the table and not checked on the DNA. TRBV21-1 is annotated as a pseudogene. This CDR3 spans 20 amino acids.

The chain has TRBV5-4 and TRBJ1-1; unclear D gene. The CDR3 has 13 residues. V lost 0 bases and J 1 base, leaving 4 bases between the germline ends. Per the germline V gene, CDR1 is SGHNT and CDR2 is YYREEE (reference sequence). The CDR3 reads CASSLDRNTEAFF. CDR3 nucleotides: TGTGCCAGCAGCTTGGACAGGAACACTGAAGCTTTCTTT.

This rearrangement joins TRBV6-4 to TRBJ2-3; perhaps TRBD1 as D (5 bases). The ends were cut back, 0 bases at V and 5 bases at J, with 12 bases in the middle. The CDR3 runs to 15 residues. Per the germline V gene, CDR1 is MRHNA and CDR2 is SNTAGT. The CDR3 loop reads CASSDSAGSGDTQYF. The CDR3 bases are TGTGCCAGCAGTGACTCAGCAGGGTCCGGAGATACGCAGTATTTT.

This chain connects TRBV7-9 to TRBJ2-1; TRBD1 might be the D (5 bases). Germline lookup yields CDR1 SEHNR and CDR2 FQNEAQ (reference sequence). This CDR3 contains 14 residues. The V end lost 7 bases, the J end lost 4 bases, and 14 bases lay between the germline ends. For the CDR3, the DNA is TGTGCCAGCACCATTATAACAGGTTACAATGAGCAGTTCTTC. It yields the protein CASTIITGYNEQFF.

The J gene is TRBJ2-1, the V gene TRBV7-9; 10 nucleotides align to TRBD2. CDR1 and CDR2 from the germline V gene are SEHNR and FQNEAQ (reference sequence). This CDR3 is 15 amino acids long. The V and J ends lost 5 bases and 9 bases, in that order; junction bases with no gene match: 10. CDR3 nucleotide sequence: TGTGCCAGCAGCCCCGGACTAGCGGCAGGCGGTGAGCAGTTCTTC. This codes for CASSPGLAAGGEQFF.

The chain links TRBV5-1 to TRBJ2-7, with D perhaps TRBD2 (5 bases). Per germline, CDR1 SGHRS and CDR2 YFSETQ. The CDR3 covers 15 residues. Trimming pared 2 bases from V and 1 base from J, leaving 13 bases between. CDR3 loop: CASSLTGNPSYEQYF. DNA for the CDR3: TGCGCCAGCAGCTTAACCGGGAATCCGTCCTACGAGCAGTACTTC.

The chain joins TRBV28 to TRBJ2-1, with D hard to call. Germline CDR1 is MDHEN and CDR2 is SYDVKM. This CDR3 is 12 amino acids long. V was trimmed by 5 bases and J by 4 bases, leaving 6 bases between them. CDR3 region: CASSQNYNEQFF. For the CDR3, the DNA is TGTGCCAGCAGTCAGAATTACAATGAGCAGTTCTTC.

J is TRBJ2-5 and V is TRBV7-3, with 12 bases fitting TRBD2. J was trimmed by 5 bases and V by 5 bases; bases with no gene match: 6. The germline V gene has CDR1 SGHTA and CDR2 FQGTGA. The CDR3 contains 15 residues. The CDR3: CASSSGLAGTETQYF. The CDR3 nucleotides are TGTGCCAGCAGCAGTGGACTAGCGGGAACGGAGACCCAGTACTTC.

The J gene is TRBJ1-2, the V gene TRBV4-3; D is ambiguous. Germline V gene sequence: CDR1 LGHNA, CDR2 YSLEER. V was shortened by 0 bases and J by 4 bases, with 9 bases between the two germline ends. The CDR3 totals 14 residues. CDR3 in amino acids: CASSQDRKAYGYTF. The CDR3 DNA reads as TGCGCCAGCAGCCAAGATAGAAAAGCCTATGGCTACACCTTC.

Of note for this clone: Mismatch with germline at one junction end may stem from a read error. The V gene is TRBV27, the J gene TRBJ2-3; TRBD2 is a possible D gene (6 bases). Germline V lookup: CDR1 MNHEY, CDR2 SMNVEV (reference sequence). The CDR3 length is 16 residues. CDR3 sequence: CASSLSAGLPLDTQYF. Written as DNA, the CDR3 is TGTGCCAGCAGTCTATCGGCCGGACTACCCTTGGATACGCAGTATTTT.

The chain employs TRBV9 and TRBJ2-1; 9 nucleotides align to TRBD2. After removal of 6 bases from V and 1 base from J, the junction contained 5 bases not matched to a gene. CDR3 length: 15 residues. Germline V gene lookup returns CDR1 SGDLS and CDR2 YYNGEE. CDR3 sequence reads: CASNSGGKSYNEQFF. The CDR3 region has the DNA TGTGCCAGCAACAGCGGGGGGAAATCCTACAATGAGCAGTTCTTC.

V is TRBV4-1 and J is TRBJ2-7; 8 nucleotides line up with TRBD2. There are 13 residues in the CDR3. Germline assignment: CDR1 MGHRA and CDR2 YSYEKL. V trimming: 4 bases; J trimming: 7 bases; junction bases outside the gene matches: 6. The CDR3 DNA follows: TGCGCCAGCAGCCTAGCGGGGAGCGCTGAGCAGTACTTC. Protein: CASSLAGSAEQYF.

This clone came up once. The rearrangement uses TRBV2 and TRBJ1-5; TRBD1 aligns across 12 bases. The V and J ends lost 6 bases and 7 bases, in that order; junction bases with no gene match: 7. There are 15 residues in the CDR3. The germline V gene encodes CDR1 SNHLY and CDR2 FYNNEI. The CDR3 here is CASSLGQGAGQPQHF. The DNA of the CDR3 is TGTGCCAGCAGCTTGGGACAGGGGGCAGGGCAGCCCCAGCATTTT.

This clone was counted a single time. The chain joins TRBV2 to TRBJ2-5; 8 nucleotides match TRBD2. V was pared by 6 bases and J by 5 bases, with 11 bases of the junction left unmatched. The CDR3 length is 15 residues. CDR1 and CDR2 from the germline V gene are SNHLY and FYNNEI. CDR3 sequence reads: CASSVEESGGETQYF. The CDR3 nucleotides read TGTGCCAGCAGCGTGGAAGAAAGCGGGGGTGAGACCCAGTACTTC. Based on the CDR3 plus reference TRBV2 and TRBJ2-5, the full variable domain is EPEVTQTPSHQVTQMGQEVILRCVPISNHLYFYWYRQILGQKVEFLVSFYNNEISEKSEIFDDQFSVERPDGSNFTLKIRSTKLEDSAMYFCASSVEESGGETQYFGPGTRLLVL.

V usage is TRBV7-3 and J usage is TRBJ2-7; 9 nucleotides agree with TRBD2. The CDR3 totals 14 residues. CDR1 and CDR2 (germline): SGHTA, FQGTGA. Germline trimming cut 2 bases from V and 1 base from J; bases unmatched to any gene: 0. CDR3 nucleotide sequence: TGTGCCAGCAGCTTAGCGGGGGGGTCCTACGAGCAGTACTTC. Translating gives CASSLAGGSYEQYF.

This chain links TRBV14 with TRBJ2-1, with TRBD2 matching over 7 bases. CDR1 and CDR2 from the germline V gene are SGHDN and FVKESK. The CDR3 contains 16 residues. With V trimmed by 0 bases and J by 4 bases, 6 bases remained unmatched. The CDR3 here is CASSQDQTSPYNEQFF. The CDR3 bases are TGTGCCAGCAGCCAAGATCAGACTAGCCCGTACAATGAGCAGTTCTTC.

This clone was observed a single time. In DNA form, the CDR3 reads TGCGCCAGCAGCCAATCCAGGACAGGGGCTGGGGCCAACGTCCTGACTTTC. Its protein is CASSQSRTGAGANVLTF. The V and J genes are TRBV4-3 and TRBJ2-6, with 9 bases aligning to TRBD1. The CDR3 has 17 amino acids. With V trimmed by 2 bases and J by 2 bases, 4 bases remained unmatched. Germline CDR1 is LGHNA and CDR2 is YSLEER.

V and J are TRBV13 and TRBJ2-1; 10 nucleotides match TRBD2. Trimming cost V 0 bases and J 7 bases; bases outside gene matches: 9. This CDR3 region has 17 residues. In germline, CDR1 is PRHDT, CDR2 FYEKMQ (reference sequence). The CDR3 region has the DNA TGTGCCAGCAGCTTAGGAAGCACTAGCGGGATGGAAAATGAGCAGTTCTTC. Translated: CASSLGSTSGMENEQFF.

The V call is TRBV29-1, the J call TRBJ2-2, with D perhaps matching TRBD2 (6 bases). The CDR3 covers 15 residues. CDR1 and CDR2 (germline): SQVTM, ANQGSEA. Trimming stripped 3 bases from V and 5 bases from J, with 16 bases between. The CDR3 DNA reads as TGCAGCGTTGACGGAGGGCTGGGGGTGACCGGGGAGCTGTTTTTT. Translated: CSVDGGLGVTGELFF.

The chain recombines TRBV19 with TRBJ2-5; possibly TRBD2 for D (6 bases). V was clipped by 7 bases and J by 3 bases, with 24 bases between them. This CDR3 spans 17 amino acids. Per the germline V gene, CDR1 is LNHDA and CDR2 is SQIVND (reference sequence). CDR3 in amino acids: CASTPGREKVVEETQYF. CDR3 coding DNA: TGTGCCAGTACCCCAGGACGGGAGAAGGTCGTGGAAGAGACCCAGTACTTC.

The gene calls are TRBV19 and TRBJ2-2; 8 bases agree with TRBD2. The junction had 9 bases not matched to a gene; V was cut back by 2 bases and J by 4 bases. The CDR3 is 17 residues long. Germline V gene sequence: CDR1 LNHDA, CDR2 SQIVND (reference sequence). CDR3 sequence (DNA): TGTGCCAGTAGTATACGAGGGGCGGGAGGAGGCACCGGGGAGCTGTTTTTT. It codes for CASSIRGAGGGTGELFF.

CDR3 DNA sequence: TGTGCCAGTAGTATGGACAGTGACAGGGATCAGCCCCAGCATTTT. It yields the protein CASSMDSDRDQPQHF. This chain connects TRBV19 to TRBJ1-5, with TRBD1 matching over 7 bases. CDR1 LNHDA and CDR2 SQIVND come from the germline V gene (reference sequence). CDR3 size: 15 residues. Germline trimming cut 3 bases from V and 5 bases from J; bases unmatched to any gene: 7.

In its sample, this clone was seen once. This sequence joins TRBV9 and TRBJ2-1, with 8 bases identical to TRBD2. The CDR3 length is 17 residues. Germline V CDR1 and CDR2: SGDLS, YYNGEE. V was clipped by 0 bases and J by 4 bases; unmatched bases: 9. This chain's CDR3 is CASSVGSPSGPYNEQFF. The CDR3 DNA follows: TGTGCCAGCAGCGTAGGATCCCCTAGCGGGCCGTACAATGAGCAGTTCTTC.